This is a list of T cell receptor beta chains from one sample in a study of T-cell reconstitution after alpha-beta-depleted transplantation in children. TCRdb independently ran MiXCR on the PCR reads; one entry per CDR3 protein. The sample has just over 950,000 distinct CDR3 sequences, roughly 31% seen once. The sequencing used PBMCs, mostly from graft donor cells, collected 360 days after TCRalphabeta/CD19-depleted stem cell transplant. The receptors come from a boy under two years old who had a stem cell transplant for SCID, so the T cells may come from the graft donor. Each CDR3 is given with its conserved first and last residue. The D gene is left open where the match is weak. Size values are once, few and many counts, or a class for expanded clones, and some rows have none.

D gene,clone size,V gene,J gene,CDR3 protein,CDR3 DNA
-,-,TRBV29-1,TRBJ2-7,CSVCSYQEYEQYF,TGCAGCGTTTGTTCGTACCAAGAGTACGAGCAGTACTTC
-,-,TRBV4-1,TRBJ2-3,CASRFGTPLRGDTQYF,TGCGCCAGCAGGTTCGGGACTCCCCTTAGGGGGGATACGCAGTATTTT
-,few,TRBV7-2,TRBJ2-3,CASSSLRDTTQYF,TGTGCCAGCAGCTCCCTCCGGGACACCACCCAGTATTTT
-,few,TRBV15,TRBJ2-4,CATSRRDAEAKNIQYF,TGTGCCACCAGCAGGAGGGATGCGGAAGCCAAAAACATTCAGTACTTC
TRBD1,-,TRBV29-1,TRBJ2-3,CSVEPGGDTQYF,TGCAGCGTTGAACCAGGGGGTGATACGCAGTATTTT
-,-,TRBV12-3/TRBV12-4,TRBJ1-1,CASSGMGTEAFF,TGTGCCAGCAGTGGCATGGGGACTGAAGCTTTCTTT
TRBD2,many,TRBV5-1,TRBJ2-5,CASSWTSGKKETQYF,TGCGCCAGCAGCTGGACTAGCGGGAAGAAAGAGACCCAGTACTTC
-,-,TRBV5-1,TRBJ2-2,CASSNMVQGNTGELFF,TGCGCCAGCAGCAACATGGTGCAGGGGAACACCGGGGAGCTGTTTTTT
-,few,TRBV12-3/TRBV12-4,TRBJ2-6,CASSFQSFKTGANVLTF,TGTGCCAGCAGTTTTCAGTCCTTCAAGACTGGGGCCAACGTCCTGACTTTC
TRBD1,many,TRBV20-1,TRBJ2-5,CSAENRGRRETQYF,TGCAGTGCTGAGAACAGGGGACGCAGAGAGACCCAGTACTTC
TRBD1,few,TRBV7-2,TRBJ1-2,CASSLSSGTGYYGYTF,TGTGCCAGCAGCTTAAGTTCTGGGACAGGATACTATGGCTACACCTTC
-,few,TRBV4-1,TRBJ1-1,CASSQDRTTNTEAFF,TGCGCCAGCAGCCAAGATAGGACCACGAACACTGAAGCTTTCTTT
-,-,TRBV24-1,TRBJ2-1,CATSEMGEQFF,TGTGCCACCTCTGAGATGGGGGAGCAGTTCTTC
TRBD1,-,TRBV20-1,TRBJ1-2,CSAMDRGLRWGYGYTF,TGCAGTGCCATGGACAGGGGGCTGAGGTGGGGCTATGGCTACACCTTC
-,-,TRBV7-2,TRBJ2-1,CASSPKLEQFF,TGTGCCAGCAGCCCTAAGTTGGAGCAGTTCTTC
TRBD1,-,TRBV20-1,TRBJ1-5,CSARVQTGENQPQHF,TGCAGTGCTAGGGTCCAGACAGGGGAAAATCAGCCCCAGCATTTT
TRBD2,many,TRBV12-3/TRBV12-4,TRBJ2-1,CASSSYSIAGGPIHEQFF,TGTGCCAGCAGTTCATACTCCATAGCGGGGGGGCCTATTCATGAGCAGTTCTTC
TRBD2,-,TRBV7-9,TRBJ2-1,CASSTGTSGGDEQFF,TGTGCCAGCAGCACCGGGACTAGCGGGGGAGACGAGCAGTTCTTC
-,-,TRBV15,TRBJ2-3,CATSRDKGLPSTDTQYF,TGTGCCACCAGCAGAGATAAGGGACTCCCTAGCACAGATACGCAGTATTTT
-,-,TRBV20-1,TRBJ1-1,CSDPSTATSEAFF,TGCAGTGACCCATCAACGGCGACATCTGAAGCTTTCTTT
-,-,TRBV5-1,TRBJ2-5,CASSLPGVLETQYF,TGCGCCAGCAGCTTGCCAGGAGTTTTGGAGACCCAGTACTTC
TRBD1,-,TRBV18,TRBJ2-7,CASSPSTGPFAYEQYF,TGTGCCAGCTCACCGTCGACAGGGCCCTTCGCCTACGAGCAGTACTTC
-,-,TRBV29-1,TRBJ2-7,CSAVIWGRSYEQYF,TGCAGCGCCGTCATTTGGGGGCGCTCCTACGAGCAGTACTTC
-,-,TRBV11-2,TRBJ1-2,CASSSRLETNYGYTF,TGTGCCAGCAGCTCACGTCTCGAAACCAACTATGGCTACACCTTC
-,-,TRBV7-8,TRBJ1-1,CASSNAGTPYFGAFF,TGTGCCAGCAGCAACGCCGGGACTCCCTACTTTGGAGCTTTCTTT
-,-,TRBV7-2,TRBJ2-1,CASSKDGDVNEQFF,TGTGCCAGCAGTAAAGACGGAGATGTCAATGAGCAGTTCTTC
-,few,TRBV6-5,TRBJ2-7,CASSYSDSPSSYEQYF,TGTGCCAGCAGTTACTCGGACAGTCCGAGCTCCTACGAGCAGTACTTC
TRBD2,-,TRBV5-1,TRBJ2-5,CASSLLGLAAKETQYF,TGCGCCAGCAGCTTGCTAGGACTAGCGGCAAAAGAGACCCAGTACTTC
-,few,TRBV4-3,TRBJ1-1,CASSQAEGKLAFF,TGCGCCAGCAGCCAAGCGGAGGGGAAGTTGGCTTTCTTT
-,many,TRBV5-1,TRBJ1-1,CASSLGWGNTEAFF,TGTGCCAGCAGCTTGGGGTGGGGGAACACTGAAGCTTTCTTT
TRBD1,few,TRBV2,TRBJ2-5,CASSGPTGGYPTQYF,TGTGCCAGCAGTGGCCCGACAGGGGGCTATCCGACCCAGTACTTC
-,few,TRBV4-3,TRBJ2-5,CASSQDRWTKYQETQYF,TGCGCCAGCAGCCAAGATAGGTGGACAAAGTACCAAGAGACCCAGTACTTC
-,-,TRBV5-6,TRBJ2-1,CASSLSGRTYNEQFF,TGTGCCAGCAGCTTGTCGGGCAGAACCTACAATGAGCAGTTCTTC
-,-,TRBV6-5,TRBJ1-2,CASSYTRVGGYTF,TGTGCCAGCAGTTACACCAGGGTGGGAGGCTACACCTTC
-,few,TRBV6-2/TRBV6-3,TRBJ2-7,CASGGQLAYEQYF,TGTGCCAGCGGAGGACAGTTAGCCTACGAGCAGTACTTC
TRBD1,-,TRBV2,TRBJ1-4,CASSGGQLNEKLFF,TGTGCCAGCAGTGGGGGACAGCTTAATGAAAAACTGTTTTTT
TRBD2,few,TRBV5-1,TRBJ2-3,CASTLPSGANTDTQYF,TGCGCCAGCACCCTACCAAGCGGGGCAAACACAGATACGCAGTATTTT
TRBD2,-,TRBV4-1,TRBJ2-5,CASSPVGGEGQETQYF,TGCGCCAGCAGCCCCGTCGGAGGGGAGGGTCAAGAGACCCAGTACTTC
-,few,TRBV15,TRBJ1-1,CATTGTGLGTEAFF,TGTGCCACCACCGGCACAGGGTTGGGCACTGAAGCTTTCTTT
TRBD2,-,TRBV12-3/TRBV12-4,TRBJ2-1,CASTLGGSSYNEQFF,TGTGCCAGCACCCTCGGGGGGAGCTCCTACAATGAGCAGTTCTTC
-,-,TRBV4-1,TRBJ1-1,CASSHRGLGTEAFF,TGCGCCAGCAGCCATCGCGGTCTCGGGACTGAAGCTTTCTTT
TRBD2,-,TRBV9,TRBJ2-3,CASSTRGGRDTQYF,TGTGCCAGCAGCACCCGGGGGGGAAGAGATACGCAGTATTTT
-,few,TRBV20-1,TRBJ2-7,CSAPRRPRTYEQYF,TGCAGTGCTCCACGGCGCCCGCGCACCTACGAGCAGTACTTC
-,-,TRBV2,TRBJ2-5,CASVTTPNQETQYF,TGTGCCAGCGTTACTACCCCCAACCAAGAGACCCAGTACTTC
-,few,TRBV5-5,TRBJ2-2,CASCMTRGSSVFF,TGTGCCAGCTGCATGACCCGGGGTTCCAGCGTGTTTTTT
TRBD2,few,TRBV20-1,TRBJ2-4,CSASLLAGGLGIQYF,TGCAGTGCTAGTCTACTAGCGGGGGGGCTCGGCATTCAGTACTTC
-,-,TRBV6-2/TRBV6-3,TRBJ2-7,CASSYGQYYEQYF,TGTGCCAGCAGTTACGGACAGTACTACGAGCAGTACTTC
TRBD2,-,TRBV4-1,TRBJ2-7,CASSPPGTSKYEQYF,TGCGCCAGCAGCCCTCCCGGGACTAGTAAATACGAGCAGTACTTC
-,few,TRBV18,TRBJ2-3,CASSPRQGGADTQYF,TGTGCCAGCTCACCCCGACAGGGAGGCGCAGATACGCAGTATTTT
-,few,TRBV6-2/TRBV6-3,TRBJ2-1,CASSSPQRANEQFF,TGTGCCAGCAGTTCCCCGCAGAGGGCCAATGAGCAGTTCTTC
TRBD2,-,TRBV10-3,TRBJ2-1,CAISGLAGSYNEQFF,TGTGCCATCAGTGGGCTAGCGGGGTCTTACAATGAGCAGTTCTTC
-,-,TRBV6-1,TRBJ2-7,CASSQDSARSYEQYF,TGTGCCAGCAGCCAGGACAGCGCGAGGTCCTACGAGCAGTACTTC